Presented here are 16 T cell receptor beta chains from one specimen sequenced in a study of long-term antiretroviral therapy in people with HIV. At the survey level, the v3.0 immunoSEQ assay was run. The data were produced by immunoSEQ multiplex PCR, yet TCRdb's version contains in-frame clones alone and is incomplete. The table lists tens of thousands of clones, around three quarters of them singletons. Material: unsorted PBMCs, obtained 2 years after starting antiretroviral therapy. These receptors were obtained from a woman aged 45-60 years with HIV.

V and J are TRBV5-1 and TRBJ2-2; the D gene is possibly TRBD1 (6 bases). From germline, CDR1 is SGHRS and CDR2 YFSETQ. This CDR3 spans 15 amino acids. V was shortened by 4 bases and J by 1 base, with 11 bases between the two germline ends. In nucleotides, the CDR3 is TGCGCCAGCAGCCTCCCGGGACAGAACACCGGGGAGCTGTTTTTT. Its translation is CASSLPGQNTGELFF.

The chain joins TRBV7-9 to TRBJ1-1; D gene unclear. This CDR3 spans 16 amino acids. CDR1 SEHNR and CDR2 FQNEAQ come from the germline V gene (reference sequence). V lost 0 bases and J 5 bases, leaving 16 bases between the germline ends. The CDR3: CASSLASGSWSTEAFF. DNA of the CDR3: TGTGCCAGCAGCTTAGCGTCGGGGTCGTGGAGTACTGAAGCTTTCTTT.

The chain uses TRBV7-8 and TRBJ1-2; 7 bases are shared with TRBD1. This CDR3 is built from 13 residues. Germline lookup yields CDR1 SGHVS and CDR2 FQNEAQ. Germline trimming cut 6 bases from V and 4 bases from J; bases unmatched to any gene: 5. CDR3 in DNA: TGTGCCAGCAGGGCGGGACAGTCCTATGGCTACACCTTC. It yields the protein CASRAGQSYGYTF.

The chain couples TRBV11-2 to TRBJ2-1; 11 bases fit TRBD2. Trimming removed 3 bases from V and 0 bases from J; junction bases left unmatched: 10. CDR1 is SGHAT and CDR2 is FQNNGV in the germline V gene. This CDR3 region has 19 residues. CDR3 loop: CASSFSGLAAQSSYNEQFF. The CDR3 nucleotides read TGTGCCAGCAGCTTTTCGGGACTAGCGGCCCAGAGCTCCTACAATGAGCAGTTCTTC.

The chain has TRBV12-5 and TRBJ2-2; no clear D gene. This CDR3 contains 13 residues. V lost 7 bases and J 0 bases, leaving 6 bases between the germline ends. CDR1 LGHNT and CDR2 FRNRAP come from the germline V gene. The CDR3 DNA reads TGTGCTAGTGTTGATCCGAACACCGGGGAGCTGTTTTTT. The encoded protein is CASVDPNTGELFF.

The chain combines TRBV7-3 with TRBJ2-3; 7 nucleotides agree with TRBD1. V was clipped by 5 bases and J by 10 bases; unmatched bases: 6. The germline V gene has CDR1 SGHTA and CDR2 FQGTGA. This CDR3 contains 12 residues. CDR3 bases: TGTGCCAGCAGCGCCCAGGGGGACGCGCAGTATTTT. This codes for CASSAQGDAQYF. Drawing the rest from reference TRBV7-3 and TRBJ2-3, the complete variable domain is GAGVSQTPSNKVTEKGKYVELRCDPISGHTALYWYRQSLGQGPEFLIYFQGTGAADDSGLPNDRFFAVRPEGSVSTLKIQRTERGDSAVYLCASSAQGDAQYFGPGTRLTVL.

This clone appeared a single time. The chain is built from TRBV5-5 and TRBJ1-2; TRBD1 aligns across 7 bases. Trimming cost V 5 bases and J 3 bases; bases outside gene matches: 10. Germline V CDR1 and CDR2: SGHKS, YYEKEE (reference sequence). There are 15 residues in the CDR3. The CDR3 sequence: CASRTGFGSHYGYTF. CDR3 nucleotides: TGTGCCAGCAGGACAGGGTTTGGGTCCCACTATGGCTACACCTTC.

The J gene is TRBJ1-2, the V gene TRBV18, with TRBD1 matching over 10 bases. Germline CDR1 is KGHSH and CDR2 is LQKENI. The CDR3 consists of 14 residues. V was clipped by 0 bases and J by 10 bases; unmatched bases: 5. CDR3 loop: CASSPPRQGADYTF. CDR3 DNA sequence: TGTGCCAGCTCACCACCGAGACAGGGGGCAGACTACACCTTC.

The rearrangement joins TRBV5-1 to TRBJ2-3, with 9 bases aligning to TRBD2. CDR3 length equals 15 residues. V lost 1 base and J lost 5; bases outside the gene matches: 5. CDR1 is SGHRS and CDR2 is YFSETQ in the germline V gene. CDR3 residues: CASSLWTSVLDTQYF. CDR3 nucleotides: TGCGCCAGCAGCTTGTGGACTAGCGTTCTAGATACGCAGTATTTT.

The chain carries TRBV12-5 and TRBJ1-1; TRBD1 aligns across 10 bases. This CDR3 spans 15 amino acids. Germline loops: CDR1 LGHNT, CDR2 FRNRAP. Losses at the gene ends were 6 bases for V and 1 base for J; bases not matched to a gene: 5. The CDR3 is CASGVDRGQNTEAFF. The CDR3 DNA reads TGTGCTAGTGGAGTCGACAGGGGGCAGAACACTGAAGCTTTCTTT.

V is TRBV15 and J is TRBJ2-3; 11 bases match TRBD2. In germline, CDR1 is LNHNV, CDR2 YYDKDF (reference sequence). The CDR3 extends over 16 amino acids. Trimming at V came to 6 bases and at J to 2 bases, leaving 7 bases not matched to a gene. The CDR3 DNA follows: TGTGCCACCAGTTCAAGACTAGCGGGGTTCACAGATACGCAGTATTTT. This sequence encodes CATSSRLAGFTDTQYF.

CDR3 residues: CASSEGSDSSYEQYF. CDR3 coding DNA: TGTGCCAGCAGTGAAGGTTCAGATAGCTCCTACGAGCAGTACTTC. The rearrangement joins TRBV2 to TRBJ2-7; D not resolved. The CDR3 consists of 15 residues. V was shortened by 1 base and J by 0 bases, with 10 bases between the two germline ends. Germline V lookup: CDR1 SNHLY, CDR2 FYNNEI.

This chain joins TRBV29-1 and TRBJ1-3; D ambiguous. Germline V gives CDR1 SQVTM, CDR2 ANQGSEA. The CDR3 runs 12 residues. V was trimmed by 6 bases and J by 3 bases, leaving 9 bases between them. The CDR3 loop reads CSVLDVGNTIYF. DNA of the CDR3: TGCAGCGTCCTCGATGTTGGAAACACCATATATTTT. Full variable domain (missing parts from reference TRBV29-1 and TRBJ1-3): SAVISQKPSRDICQRGTSLTIQCQVDSQVTMMFWYRQQPGQSLTLIATANQGSEATYESGFVIDKFPISRPNLTFSTLTVSNMSPEDSSIYLCSVLDVGNTIYFGEGSWLTVV.

The J gene is TRBJ2-3, the V gene TRBV7-9; 11 bases line up with TRBD2. V lost 1 base, J lost 2 bases, and 5 bases stayed unmatched. There are 17 residues in the CDR3. The germline CDR1 and CDR2 sequences are SEHNR and FQNEAQ (reference sequence). The CDR3 is CASSLEGTSGYTDTQYF. CDR3 sequence (DNA): TGTGCCAGCAGCTTAGAGGGGACTAGCGGATACACAGATACGCAGTATTTT.

V usage is TRBV20-1 and J usage is TRBJ2-1, with D uncertain. Germline V gene sequence: CDR1 DFQATT, CDR2 SNEGSKA (reference sequence). Trimming took 5 bases from V and 8 from J, leaving 10 bases between them. The CDR3 consists of 11 residues. The CDR3 coding sequence is TGCAGTGCTCCCAAGGTGGATGAGCAGTTCTTC. Translated: CSAPKVDEQFF.

The V and J genes are TRBV7-2 and TRBJ1-1; no firm D call. The CDR3 length is 16 residues. Trimming cost V 1 base and J 2 bases, with 14 bases left between them. Germline CDR1 and CDR2: SGHTA and FQGNSA. CDR3 residues: CASSLGPSRANTEAFF. CDR3 DNA: TGTGCCAGCAGCTTAGGGCCCTCACGCGCCAACACTGAAGCTTTCTTT.